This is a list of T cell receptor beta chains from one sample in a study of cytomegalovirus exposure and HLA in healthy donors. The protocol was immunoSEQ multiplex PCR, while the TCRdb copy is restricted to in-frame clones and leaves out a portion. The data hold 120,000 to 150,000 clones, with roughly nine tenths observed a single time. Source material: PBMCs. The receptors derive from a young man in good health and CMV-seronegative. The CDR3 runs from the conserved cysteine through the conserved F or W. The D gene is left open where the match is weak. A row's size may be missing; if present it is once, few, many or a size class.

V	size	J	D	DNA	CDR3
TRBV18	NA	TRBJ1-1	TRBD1	TGTGCCAGCTCACCACTAAAGGGACAGGACCCTGAAGCTTTCTTT	CASSPLKGQDPEAFF
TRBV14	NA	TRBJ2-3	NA	TGTGCCAGCAGCGTGACAGGAGCCAGCACAGATACGCAGTATTTT	CASSVTGASTDTQYF
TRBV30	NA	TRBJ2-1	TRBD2	TGTGCCTGGAGTTCCCGGTCTAGCGGGGGGGCCGGGGGGCAGTTCTTC	CAWSSRSSGGAGGQFF
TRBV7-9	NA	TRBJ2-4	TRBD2	TGTGCCAGCAGCTCCGAGCGGGATGGGGCCAAAAACATTCAGTACTTC	CASSSERDGAKNIQYF
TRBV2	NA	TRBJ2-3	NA	TGTGCCAGCAGTGAAAACGACAGGTTGGGAAGCACAGATACGCAGTATTTT	CASSENDRLGSTDTQYF
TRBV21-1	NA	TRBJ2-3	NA	TGTGCCAGCAGCGCCCTAGGACCGGACAGGGGCAGTACAGATACGCAGTATTTT	CASSALGPDRGSTDTQYF
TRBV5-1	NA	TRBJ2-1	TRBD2	TGCGCCAGCAGCTTGGCCGGCGGGGGGGCCGTGTATGAGCAGTTCTTC	CASSLAGGGAVYEQFF
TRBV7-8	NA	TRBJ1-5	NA	TGTGCCAGCAGCTCGGGGGAATCGCCCCATGAGCCCCAGCATTTT	CASSSGESPHEPQHF
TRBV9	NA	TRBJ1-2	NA	TGTGCCAGCAGCACAGGACAGAATCGCCACTATGGCTACACCTTC	CASSTGQNRHYGYTF
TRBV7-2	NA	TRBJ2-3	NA	TGTGCCAGCAGCCCCCGCTCTGGAGCTGCTAGCACAGATACGCAGTATTTT	CASSPRSGAASTDTQYF
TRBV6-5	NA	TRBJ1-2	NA	TGTGCCAGCAGTTACTCCTTCCAGGGAAATGGCTACACCTTC	CASSYSFQGNGYTF
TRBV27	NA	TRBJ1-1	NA	TGTGCCAGCAGTCCCCGGCCACAGGGGAACACTGAAGCTTTCTTT	CASSPRPQGNTEAFF
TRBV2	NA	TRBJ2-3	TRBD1	TGTGCCAGCAGTGACAGGGGGCGTGGAACAGATACGCAGTATTTT	CASSDRGRGTDTQYF
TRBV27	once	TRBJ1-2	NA	TGTGCCAGCAGTTTATCGGGGAGGGGCAATGGCTACACCTTC	CASSLSGRGNGYTF
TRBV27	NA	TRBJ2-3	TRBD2	TGTGCCAGCAGTTACGGAACCGGGGGGGGGCAGTATTTT	CASSYGTGGGQYF
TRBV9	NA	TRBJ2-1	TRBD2	TGTGCCAGCAGCGTGGCTCCGGGACTAGCGGGAGTCTACAATGAGCAGTTCTTC	CASSVAPGLAGVYNEQFF
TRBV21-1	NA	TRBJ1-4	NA	TGTGCCAGCAGCAGAGGACAGGGCTTACATGAAAAACTGTTTTTT	CASSRGQGLHEKLFF
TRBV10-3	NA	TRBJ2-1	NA	TGTGCCATCAGACCAGATATAAGCTCCTACAATGAGCAGTTCTTC	CAIRPDISSYNEQFF
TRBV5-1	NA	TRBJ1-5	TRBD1	TGCGCCAGCAGCTATCAGGGGGCCAGCAATCAGCCCCAGCATTTT	CASSYQGASNQPQHF
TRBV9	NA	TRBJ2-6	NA	TGTGCCAGCAGCGTTGACCGGGACAACTCTGGGGCCAACGTCCTGACTTTC	CASSVDRDNSGANVLTF
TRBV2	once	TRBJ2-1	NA	TGTGCCAGCAGTGGATCTACAGGGTGGGATGCGGTTGATGAGCAGTTCTTC	CASSGSTGWDAVDEQFF
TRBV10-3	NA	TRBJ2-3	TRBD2	TGTGCCATCAGTGAGTCGGGACTAGCGGGGGGTACAGATACGCAGTATTTT	CAISESGLAGGTDTQYF
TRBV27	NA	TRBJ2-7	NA	TGTGCCAGCAGTTTTCCGGGGTCCTACGAGCAGTACTTC	CASSFPGSYEQYF
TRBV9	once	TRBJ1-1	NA	TGTGCCAGCAGCGTATTAACTTATACTGAAGCTTTCTTT	CASSVLTYTEAFF
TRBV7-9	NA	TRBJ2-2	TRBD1	TGTGCCAGCAGCTTAAGGGGGGACAGGGCCCCGAACACCGGGGAGCTGTTTTTT	CASSLRGDRAPNTGELFF
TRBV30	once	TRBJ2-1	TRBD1	TGTGCCTGGAGTTTTATAGGACAGGGGGGCTACAATGAGCAGTTCTTC	CAWSFIGQGGYNEQFF
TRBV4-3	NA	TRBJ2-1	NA	TGCGCCAGCAGCCAAGACGGCGCGGGATCCCGGGGTGAGCAGTTCTTC	CASSQDGAGSRGEQFF
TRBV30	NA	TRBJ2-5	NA	TGTGCCTGGCCTCCCGGCGGGGCAGACCAAGAGACCCAGTACTTC	CAWPPGGADQETQYF
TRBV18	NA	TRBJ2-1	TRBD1	TGTGCCAGCTCACCACTCCCCGAGACAGGGGGCAATGAGCAGTTCTTC	CASSPLPETGGNEQFF
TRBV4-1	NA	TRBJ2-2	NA	TGCGCCAGCAGTAAAGGGGCCGGGGAGCTGTTTTTT	CASSKGAGELFF